This entry describes one T cell receptor beta chain. It has no known antigen specificity. No clone much larger than this one lies a single base away; base qualities are absent. The library was made by PCR. TCRdb records Illumina HiSeq 2500 as the sequencer. To reduce PCR and sequencing biases, unique molecular identifiers were incorporated into the TCR beta cDNA libraries. About 0.5 million cDNA molecules were obtained for every 1 to 10 million input T cells, so each molecule roughly corresponded to one T cell. The patient libraries were prepared and sequenced using the same protocol as the earlier healthy control dataset. Samples belonging to the same batch were prepared together, multiplexed and sequenced on a shared HiSeq lane. On the study's bioinformatics: MIGEC was used to process the raw barcoded reads, and molecular identifier groups with only a single read were discarded before consensus assembly and CDR3 extraction. VDJtools was used for post-analysis of the clonotype tables, and diversity was normalized by down-sampling every dataset to the size of the smallest sample. Repertoire overlap clustering matched CDR3 amino acid but not nucleotide sequences to correct batch-related cross-sample contamination. TCRdb reprocessing: public reads trimmed at Q25 with fastp, clones called with MiXCR, in-frame beta chains kept. Entries are consolidated by CDR3 protein sequence, retaining the most common genes and DNA. TCRdb assigned the V and J calls; the authors' analysis was not used. This sample has 750,000 to 950,000 distinct CDR3 sequences in its table, and roughly half of those were observed once. 4% to 5.5% of the sample goes to the ten largest clones.

The sample originates from a study of post-analysis software for immune sequencing data (dated by TCRdb to the mid-2010s). Looking at the study overall: Relapsing-remitting, secondary progressive and progressive-relapsing multiple sclerosis were recorded as disease courses, and subtype annotation was lacking for some patients. A subset of samples was prepared in parallel using single-end sample barcoding, then pooled and co-amplified after Illumina adapter ligation. The patient repertoires were set against eleven to twelve previously published healthy control repertoires from donors whose ages ranged from roughly 6 to 25 years.

On the study overall, not on this receptor specifically: Normalized Chao1 diversity was significantly lower in multiple sclerosis patients than controls, suggesting substantial peripheral T-cell clonal expansion. Four to six TRBV segments, including TRBV5-6, TRBV5-1 and TRBV20-1, were significantly more frequent in patients than controls. The control group was slightly older than the multiple sclerosis patient group. When samples were clustered directly using the F measure, samples prepared in the same batch co-clustered strongly, which prompted a batch-effect correction.

Taken from the germline V gene, the CDR1 and CDR2 loops are ENHRY and SYGVKD. Trimming removed 3 bases from V and 0 bases from J; the gene matches leave 11 bases unexplained. The CDR3, from cysteine to phenylalanine, totals 18 residues. Left in the record is the CDR3 DNA by itself, 54 bases read in frame from the first base. To demonstrate the VDJtools post-analysis software, the study profiled TCR beta repertoires from the peripheral blood of about 13 young patients with multiple sclerosis. Multiple sclerosis patients were children and adolescents aged about 6 to 16 years. The sample taken for sequencing was blood. Rearrangement joined TRBV10-3 to TRBJ2-3, with TRBD2 identical over 8 junction bases. This clonotype originated in a girl aged 10 to 17 with multiple sclerosis. The CDR3 reads CAISERRTSRSSTDTQYF. The nucleotide sequence reads TGTGCCATCAGTGAAAGGAGGACTAGCAGGTCTAGCACAGATACGCAGTATTTT.